These T cell receptor beta chains were read from a single sample in a study of regulatory T cells in long-lasting Graves disease. TCRdb reprocessed the multiplex PCR reads with MiXCR, giving one entry per CDR3 protein. Of 320,000 or so distinct CDR3 sequences listed, approximately 20% are singletons. Sequences were derived from peripheral blood mononuclear cells (PBMCs), sampled at new diagnosis, from a patient treated with antithyroid drugs. These receptors were obtained from a female donor with Graves disease. CDR3s include the opening cysteine and the closing phenylalanine or tryptophan. The D gene is left open where the match is weak. Not all rows give a size; the values are once, few, many and, for expanded clones, a class.

j_call clone_size d_call v_call cdr3_aa cdr3_nt
TRBJ1-5 many TRBD1 TRBV3-1 CASSHGTGSSQPQHF TGTGCCAGCAGCCACGGGACAGGGTCTAGCCAGCCCCAGCATTTT
TRBJ2-2 many - TRBV28 CASSPLNNWGGHHTGELFF TGTGCCAGCAGTCCGTTGAACAACTGGGGGGGACACCACACCGGGGAGCTGTTTTTT
TRBJ2-1 many TRBD2 TRBV2 CASSRLADNSEQFF TGTGCCAGCAGTAGACTAGCGGATAACAGTGAGCAGTTCTTC
TRBJ1-5 - - TRBV4-1 CASSQDRGVSNQPQHF TGCGCCAGCAGCCAAGATCGGGGTGTGAGCAATCAGCCCCAGCATTTT
TRBJ1-1 many - TRBV9 CASSVADTWNTEAFF TGTGCCAGCAGCGTAGCCGACACCTGGAACACTGAAGCTTTCTTT
TRBJ1-1 many - TRBV29-1 CSATQGNTEAFF TGCAGCGCCACCCAGGGGAACACTGAAGCTTTCTTT
TRBJ1-2 - - TRBV4-1 CASSQAVSGGYTF TGCGCCAGCAGCCAAGCAGTTTCGGGAGGCTACACCTTC
TRBJ1-2 many - TRBV2 CASSGVGGINYGYTF TGTGCCAGCAGTGGTGTTGGAGGAATTAACTATGGCTACACCTTC
TRBJ2-5 few - TRBV4-1 CASSQATRGQETQYF TGCGCCAGCAGCCAGGCGACCAGAGGGCAAGAGACCCAGTACTTC
TRBJ1-1 many - TRBV28 CASSLCGMTGITEAFF TGTGCCAGCAGTTTATGTGGTATGACGGGCATCACTGAAGCTTTCTTT
TRBJ2-1 - TRBD1 TRBV5-4 CASSFPGQSYNEQFF TGTGCCAGCAGCTTCCCGGGACAGTCCTACAATGAGCAGTTCTTC
TRBJ2-3 - TRBD2 TRBV12-3/TRBV12-4 CASSSGLAEDTQYF TGTGCCAGCAGTTCAGGACTAGCGGAGGATACGCAGTATTTT
TRBJ2-3 many TRBD2 TRBV30 CAWKAGRRVYTQYF TGTGCCTGGAAAGCGGGACGGAGGGTGTATACGCAGTATTTT
TRBJ2-3 - - TRBV11-2 CASSLRDWTETDTQYF TGTGCCAGCAGCCTCAGGGACTGGACGGAAACAGATACGCAGTATTTT
TRBJ2-2 few - TRBV20-1 CSALVSAGELFF TGCAGTGCTCTAGTTTCAGCCGGGGAGCTGTTTTTT
TRBJ2-3 many - TRBV7-2 CASSRGDGTDTQYF TGTGCCAGCAGCCGAGGGGATGGTACAGATACGCAGTATTTT
TRBJ2-3 - TRBD1 TRBV3-1 CASSDNDRGTDTQYF TGTGCCAGCAGCGACAACGACAGGGGAACAGATACGCAGTATTTT
TRBJ2-1 many - TRBV6-2/TRBV6-3 CASSGQTPSHESSYNEQFF TGTGCCAGCAGTGGCCAGACTCCCTCCCACGAGAGCTCCTACAATGAGCAGTTCTTC
TRBJ2-5 many - TRBV2 CASSPNWGDQETQYF TGTGCCAGCAGCCCCAACTGGGGGGATCAAGAGACCCAGTACTTC
TRBJ2-7 few TRBD1 TRBV7-9 CASSLGKVRQGPYEQYF TGTGCCAGCAGCTTAGGAAAAGTGAGACAGGGACCCTACGAGCAGTACTTC
TRBJ1-2 many TRBD1 TRBV6-1 CASNPRQGINYGYTF TGTGCCAGCAACCCGAGACAGGGTATTAACTATGGCTACACCTTC
TRBJ2-3 - - TRBV15 CATRRLGSTDTQYF TGTGCCACCAGAAGGCTAGGAAGCACAGATACGCAGTATTTT
TRBJ2-5 many - TRBV10-3 CAISEPPAAFIQETQYF TGTGCCATCAGTGAGCCGCCCGCCGCATTTATACAAGAGACCCAGTACTTC
TRBJ2-5 many - TRBV4-2 CASSQDGEIQETQYF TGTGCCAGCAGCCAAGATGGAGAGATCCAAGAGACCCAGTACTTC
TRBJ2-1 - - TRBV2 CATFSSYNEQFF TGTGCCACCTTTTCTTCCTACAATGAGCAGTTCTTC
TRBJ1-1 many - TRBV6-5 CASSYGPGFPVPDTEAFF TGTGCCAGCAGTTACGGGCCCGGGTTTCCCGTCCCGGACACTGAAGCTTTCTTT
TRBJ2-1 few TRBD2 TRBV4-1 CASSQVFAGGQGEQFF TGCGCCAGCAGCCAAGTTTTCGCGGGAGGGCAGGGTGAGCAGTTCTTC
TRBJ2-1 many - TRBV25-1 CASSEWGGAYNEQFF TGTGCCAGCAGTGAATGGGGCGGAGCCTACAATGAGCAGTTCTTC
TRBJ2-5 - - TRBV12-3/TRBV12-4 CASSLSGQAEPKNYQETQYF TGTGCCAGCAGCCTCTCGGGGCAGGCCGAACCCAAAAATTACCAAGAGACCCAGTACTTC
TRBJ2-5 many - TRBV7-8 CASSLEASREETQYF TGTGCCAGCAGCTTAGAGGCTAGCAGAGAAGAGACCCAGTACTTC
TRBJ2-3 many - TRBV29-1 CSVKPEADTQYF TGCAGCGTCAAACCGGAGGCCGATACGCAGTATTTT
TRBJ2-3 - - TRBV5-1 CASSLVLRADTQYF TGCGCCAGCAGCTTGGTCCTGCGAGCAGATACGCAGTATTTT
TRBJ2-7 - TRBD1 TRBV11-3 CASSQSPGQGNYEQYF TGTGCCAGCAGCCAATCCCCCGGACAGGGTAACTACGAGCAGTACTTC
TRBJ2-7 many - TRBV2 CASSEAGPYEQYF TGTGCCAGCAGTGAAGCGGGACCATACGAGCAGTACTTC
TRBJ2-2 many TRBD2 TRBV12-5 CASGAGTSGDAGSGELFF TGTGCTAGTGGTGCAGGGACTAGCGGGGACGCGGGGTCCGGGGAGCTGTTTTTT
TRBJ2-1 many - TRBV2 CASSGLVPYNEQFF TGTGCCAGCAGTGGGCTAGTTCCCTACAATGAGCAGTTCTTC
TRBJ2-1 many TRBD2 TRBV6-2/TRBV6-3 CASSYRAGTYNEQFF TGTGCCAGCAGTTACAGAGCGGGAACCTACAATGAGCAGTTCTTC
TRBJ1-5 many TRBD1 TRBV7-9 CASSLGTGLNQPQHF TGTGCCAGCAGCTTAGGGACAGGGCTAAATCAGCCCCAGCATTTT
TRBJ2-7 - - TRBV10-3 CAISDPPPSAEQYF TGTGCCATCAGTGACCCCCCCCCCAGCGCCGAGCAGTACTTC
TRBJ2-7 many TRBD2 TRBV6-1 CASRRELAGEYEQYF TGTGCCAGCAGGAGGGAACTAGCGGGAGAATACGAGCAGTACTTC
TRBJ1-1 many - TRBV12-3/TRBV12-4 CASSFGHTVTEAFF TGTGCCAGCAGTTTCGGACACACAGTGACTGAAGCTTTCTTT
TRBJ2-2 many TRBD1 TRBV11-1 CASSRDRGVATGELFF TGTGCCAGCAGCCGAGACAGGGGAGTTGCAACCGGGGAGCTGTTTTTT
TRBJ1-3 - - TRBV7-9 CAALLAGPVSGNTIYF TGTGCCGCGCTCTTAGCAGGGCCTGTCTCTGGAAACACCATATATTTT
TRBJ1-5 many TRBD1 TRBV11-2 CASSLVGTVGGNQPQHF TGTGCCAGCAGCTTAGTCGGGACAGTGGGCGGCAATCAGCCCCAGCATTTT